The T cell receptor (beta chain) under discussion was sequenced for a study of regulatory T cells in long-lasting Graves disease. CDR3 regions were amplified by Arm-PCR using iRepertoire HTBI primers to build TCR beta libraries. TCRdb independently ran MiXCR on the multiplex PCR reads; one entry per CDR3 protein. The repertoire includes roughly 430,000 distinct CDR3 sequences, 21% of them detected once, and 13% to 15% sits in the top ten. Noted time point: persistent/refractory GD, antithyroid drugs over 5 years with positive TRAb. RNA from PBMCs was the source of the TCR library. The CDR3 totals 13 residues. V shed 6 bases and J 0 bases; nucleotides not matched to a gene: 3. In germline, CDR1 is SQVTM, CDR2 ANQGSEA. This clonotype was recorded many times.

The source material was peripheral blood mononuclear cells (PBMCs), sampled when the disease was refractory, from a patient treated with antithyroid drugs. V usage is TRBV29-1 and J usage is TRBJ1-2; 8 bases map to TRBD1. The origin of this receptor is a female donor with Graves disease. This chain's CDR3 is CSVGTGSNYGYTF. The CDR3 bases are TGCAGCGTGGGGACAGGTTCTAACTATGGCTACACCTTC.